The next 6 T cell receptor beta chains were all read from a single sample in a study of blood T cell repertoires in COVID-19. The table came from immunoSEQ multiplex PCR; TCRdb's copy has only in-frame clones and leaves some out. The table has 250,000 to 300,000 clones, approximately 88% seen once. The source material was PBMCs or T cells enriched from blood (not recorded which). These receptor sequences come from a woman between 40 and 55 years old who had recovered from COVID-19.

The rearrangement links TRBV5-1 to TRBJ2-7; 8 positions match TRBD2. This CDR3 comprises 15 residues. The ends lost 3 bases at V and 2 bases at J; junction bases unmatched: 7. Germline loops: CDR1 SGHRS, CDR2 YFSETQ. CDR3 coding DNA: TGCGCCAGCAGCTCCGCCAGCGGGGGCCCCTACGAGCAGTACTTC. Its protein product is CASSSASGGPYEQYF.

The CDR3 loop is CASSPRLSGYEQYF. The CDR3 nucleotides are TGTGCCAGCAGCCCTAGACTTAGCGGCTACGAGCAGTACTTC. The chain has TRBV11-1 and TRBJ2-7; D is possibly TRBD2 (6 bases). The CDR3 totals 14 residues. The ends were cut back, 5 bases at V and 3 bases at J, with 14 bases in the middle. Germline CDR1 is SGHAT and CDR2 is FQDESV (reference sequence).

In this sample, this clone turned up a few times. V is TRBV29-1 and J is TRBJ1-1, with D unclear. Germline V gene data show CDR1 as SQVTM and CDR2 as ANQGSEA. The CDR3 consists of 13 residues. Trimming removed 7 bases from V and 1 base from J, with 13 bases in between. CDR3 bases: TGCAGCGCCGCGGCGGGCACGAACACTGAAGCTTTCTTT. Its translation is CSAAAGTNTEAFF. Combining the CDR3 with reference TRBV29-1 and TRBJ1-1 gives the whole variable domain SAVISQKPSRDICQRGTSLTIQCQVDSQVTMMFWYRQQPGQSLTLIATANQGSEATYESGFVIDKFPISRPNLTFSTLTVSNMSPEDSSIYLCSAAAGTNTEAFFGQGTRLTVV.

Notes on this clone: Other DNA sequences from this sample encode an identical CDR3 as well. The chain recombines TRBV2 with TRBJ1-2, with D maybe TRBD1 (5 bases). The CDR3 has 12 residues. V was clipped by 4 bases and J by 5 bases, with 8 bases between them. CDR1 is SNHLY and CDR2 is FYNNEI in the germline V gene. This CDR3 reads CASSGGSYGYTF. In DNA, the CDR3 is TGTGCCAGCAGTGGGGGCAGTTATGGCTACACCTTC.

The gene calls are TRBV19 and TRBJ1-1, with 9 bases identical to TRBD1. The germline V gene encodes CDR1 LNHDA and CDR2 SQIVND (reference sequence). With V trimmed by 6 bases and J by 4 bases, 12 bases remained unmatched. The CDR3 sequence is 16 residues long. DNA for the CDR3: TGTGCCAGTAGATTAGACAGGGGGGAGCGTGGCACTGAAGCTTTCTTT. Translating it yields CASRLDRGERGTEAFF.

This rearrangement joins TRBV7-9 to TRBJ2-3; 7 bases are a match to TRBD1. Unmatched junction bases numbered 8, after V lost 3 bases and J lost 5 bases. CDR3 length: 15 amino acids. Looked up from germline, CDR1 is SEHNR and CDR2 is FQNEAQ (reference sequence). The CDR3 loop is CASSLIRGRVDTQYF. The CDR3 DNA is TGTGCCAGCAGCTTGATAAGGGGGCGGGTAGATACGCAGTATTTT.